This TCR beta chain was profiled in a study of T cell responses to AZD1222 COVID-19 vaccine. Generated by immunoSEQ multiplex PCR, the TCRdb table keeps only in-frame clones and is missing some. The data hold 150,000 to 200,000 clones, with about 92% observed a single time. In germline, CDR1 is SGHNT, CDR2 YYREEE (reference sequence). CDR3 length: 13 residues. The V end was cut by 7 bases, the J end by 3 bases, with 11 bases between. The sample consisted of peripheral blood, taken on day 0 of AZD1222 vaccination. The chain combines TRBV5-4 with TRBJ2-1; possible D gene TRBD2, 6 bases. The sequence was collected from an adult in good health. The CDR3 loop reads CASGGTRYNEQFF. The CDR3 DNA follows: TGTGCCAGCGGAGGGACGCGCTACAATGAGCAGTTCTTC.